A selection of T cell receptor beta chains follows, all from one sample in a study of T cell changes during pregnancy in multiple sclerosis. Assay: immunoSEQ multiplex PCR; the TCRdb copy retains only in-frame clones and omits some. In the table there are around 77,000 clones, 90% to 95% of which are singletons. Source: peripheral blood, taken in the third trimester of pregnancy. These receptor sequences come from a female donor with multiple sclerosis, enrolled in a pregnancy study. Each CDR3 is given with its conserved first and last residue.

cdr3_aa: CASSKTRLAGDKPEQYF
j_call: TRBJ2-7
v_call: TRBV7-2

cdr3_aa: CASSLEAREYGNQPQHF
j_call: TRBJ1-5
v_call: TRBV7-2

cdr3_aa: CASSIDGRAAEAFF
j_call: TRBJ1-1
v_call: TRBV19

cdr3_aa: CASSAYLGGPYEQYF
j_call: TRBJ2-7
v_call: TRBV19

cdr3_aa: CASSLADSGGSSYNEQFF
j_call: TRBJ2-1
v_call: TRBV5-1

cdr3_aa: CAISPISRDSYGYTF
j_call: TRBJ1-2
v_call: TRBV10-3

cdr3_aa: CASSSSTSGMAEQFF
j_call: TRBJ2-1
v_call: TRBV7-7

cdr3_aa: CASSWQGANTEAFF
j_call: TRBJ1-1
v_call: TRBV16

cdr3_aa: CASSAGAGSNYGYTF
j_call: TRBJ1-2
v_call: TRBV25-1

cdr3_aa: CASSVGAGNSYNEQFF
j_call: TRBJ2-1
v_call: TRBV9

cdr3_aa: CASSLRESPRGLFGYTF
j_call: TRBJ1-2
v_call: TRBV7-2

cdr3_aa: CASSHSGRTDTQYF
j_call: TRBJ2-3
v_call: TRBV5-4

cdr3_aa: CASSPRSGQGNTIYF
j_call: TRBJ1-3
v_call: TRBV6-5

cdr3_aa: CASSEVPGPNYGYTF
j_call: TRBJ1-2
v_call: TRBV6-1

cdr3_aa: CSASYRGGYTF
j_call: TRBJ1-2
v_call: TRBV20-1

cdr3_aa: CASSPAGAMNTEAFF
j_call: TRBJ1-1
v_call: TRBV11-2